This TCR beta chain was captured in a study of blood T cell repertoires in COVID-19. In the study overall: The origin of the acute and convalescent COVID-19 samples was the United States, Italy and Spain. PBMCs, B-cell-depleted T cells, or T cells provided the cDNA or gDNA that made up the material.

Trimming took off 3 bases at V and 9 bases at J, with 15 bases between the two ends. CDR1 is MNHNS and CDR2 is SASEGT in the germline V gene. The CDR3 length is 14 residues. Methods used by the authors: Scientists estimated how many nucleated cells there were by amplifying reference gene primers. Assay used: immunoSEQ multiplex PCR; TCRdb lists only in-frame clones, some missing. V and J calls and clone size are given by that table; D and trimming were obtained from the DNA. The table records about 81,000 clones, around 82% of them present only once. Sequenced material: peripheral blood. The origin of this receptor is a man in his sixties with acute or convalescent COVID-19. This chain connects TRBV6-1 to TRBJ2-1; the D gene is possibly TRBD1 (7 bases). The CDR3 sequence: CASSDRDREVEQFF. CDR3 nucleotide sequence: TGTGCCAGCAGTGACCGCGACAGGGAGGTTGAGCAGTTCTTC.